Following are 13 T cell receptor beta chains from one sample sequenced in a study of brain T cells in children with intractable seizures. Clones were read by immunoSEQ multiplex PCR, and TCRdb kept only the in-frame ones, dropping some. The sample includes over 95,000 clones, 94% of them seen just once. The sample here was peripheral blood, taken at surgery. The receptors were sampled from a boy younger than two with hemimegalencephaly and intractable seizures.

J is TRBJ2-5 and V is TRBV10-1, with 7 bases lining up with TRBD1. CDR3 length: 14 amino acids. The V gene's germline CDR1 is WNHNN and CDR2 SYGVQD (reference sequence). After removal of 6 bases from V and 5 bases from J, the junction contained 9 bases not matched to a gene. This CDR3 is CASRLVDRDETQYF. CDR3 coding DNA: TGCGCCAGCAGACTAGTCGACAGGGACGAGACCCAGTACTTC.

The chain links TRBV5-5 to TRBJ2-3; a weak D match, TRBD1 (6 bases). Trimming left V 0 bases short and J 1 base short, with 9 bases between. Germline V gene lookup returns CDR1 SGHKS and CDR2 YYEKEE (reference sequence). CDR3 length: 15 residues. For the CDR3, the DNA is TGTGCCAGCAGCTTGGTAGGGGGAGGCACAGATACGCAGTATTTT. The encoded protein is CASSLVGGGTDTQYF.

Comment on this clone: An end of the junction does not agree with germline; a read error may underlie this. The chain joins TRBV5-4 to TRBJ2-1; 8 positions match TRBD2. This CDR3 has 16 residues. CDR1 and CDR2 from the germline V gene are SGHNT and YYREEE (reference sequence). The CDR3 is CASSLAGSGVYTEQFF. CDR3 DNA sequence: TGTGCCAGCAGCTTGGCGGGTAGCGGGGTGTACACTGAGCAGTTCTTC.

The CDR3 spells CASSPFVGGYTF. Written as DNA, the CDR3 is TGCGCCAGCAGCCCGTTCGTGGGGGGCTACACCTTC. V gene TRBV5-1 combines with J gene TRBJ1-2; D is unclear. Germline V gene sequence: CDR1 SGHRS, CDR2 YFSETQ. The CDR3 is 12 amino acids. Trimming took off 4 bases at V and 8 bases at J, with 12 bases between the two ends.

J is TRBJ2-7 and V is TRBV7-9; D gene uncertain. V lost 4 bases and J lost 6, with 19 bases in between. CDR1 is SEHNR, CDR2 FQNEAQ, per germline (reference sequence). The CDR3 is 15 amino acids. The CDR3 DNA follows: TGTGCCAGCAGCTCCCATGGCTGGGGAACTCTCGAGCAGTACTTC. The encoded protein is CASSSHGWGTLEQYF.

The chain couples TRBV5-1 to TRBJ2-7, with 9 bases that match TRBD2. The trim removed 1 base at V and 7 bases at J, leaving 6 bases unmatched. This CDR3 comprises 14 residues. Germline loops: CDR1 SGHRS, CDR2 YFSETQ. The CDR3 region is CASSLPAGGGEQYF. For the CDR3, the DNA is TGCGCCAGCAGCTTGCCAGCGGGAGGAGGAGAGCAGTACTTC.

In this sample, this clone turned up once. The rearrangement links TRBV15 to TRBJ1-5; D gene ambiguous. Trimming removed 5 bases at V and 5 bases at J, with 7 bases between. The CDR3 covers 12 residues. In germline, CDR1 is LNHNV, CDR2 YYDKDF (reference sequence). CDR3 sequence: CATSPGDQPQHF. The CDR3 DNA reads TGTGCCACCAGCCCCGGGGATCAGCCCCAGCATTTT.

V gene TRBV6-6 combines with J gene TRBJ2-7, with D possibly matching TRBD2 (5 bases). The V end was cut by 0 bases, the J end by 4 bases, with 10 bases between. Germline V lookup: CDR1 MNHNY, CDR2 SVGAGI (reference sequence). The CDR3 spans 14 residues. CDR3 sequence (DNA): TGTGCCAGCAGTTACTCAGGCGGAGGTTACGAGCAGTACTTC. Translation: CASSYSGGGYEQYF.

This sequence joins TRBV7-8 and TRBJ1-2; weak D call: TRBD1 (6 bases). The germline V gene encodes CDR1 SGHVS and CDR2 FQNEAQ. V dropped 5 bases and J dropped 4 bases, with 14 bases sitting between them. The CDR3 runs to 14 residues. The chain's CDR3 is CASSQGRVTYGYTF. In nucleotides, the CDR3 is TGTGCCAGCAGCCAGGGGAGGGTGACCTATGGCTACACCTTC.

This clone was counted a single time. The chain joins TRBV28 to TRBJ1-2; a weak D match, TRBD1 (6 bases). V was clipped by 6 bases and J by 5 bases, with 13 bases between them. The CDR3 totals 13 residues. Germline CDR1 reads MDHEN; CDR2 reads SYDVKM. The CDR3 DNA sequence: TGTGCCAGCAGACGGACAGAGCAATATGGCTACACCTTC. Encoded protein: CASRRTEQYGYTF.

This CDR3 is CASRRTSGSGYEQYF. Here the CDR3 DNA reads TGTGCCAGCAGGCGGACTAGCGGGAGTGGCTACGAGCAGTACTTC. The J gene is TRBJ2-7, the V gene TRBV7-2, with 13 bases that match TRBD2. The CDR3 extends over 15 amino acids. Trimming at V came to 6 bases and at J to 3 bases, leaving 5 bases not matched to a gene. CDR1 and CDR2 from the germline V gene are SGHTA and FQGNSA.

The genes are TRBV19 and TRBJ2-7; no reliable D call. V shed 3 bases and J shed 0 bases, with 12 bases lying between them. There are 15 residues in the CDR3. Per germline, CDR1 LNHDA and CDR2 SQIVND (reference sequence). The CDR3 region is CASSIKGLSSYEQYF. Here the CDR3 DNA reads TGTGCCAGTAGTATTAAGGGCCTCAGCTCCTACGAGCAGTACTTC.

In the case of this clone: Other DNA sequences of this sample code for an identical CDR3. V is TRBV28 and J is TRBJ1-5, with D uncertain. With 2 bases removed from V and 9 bases from J, the gap between germline ends came to 5 bases. The CDR3 sequence is 11 residues long. Germline CDR1 MDHEN, CDR2 SYDVKM. CDR3 sequence (DNA): TGTGCCAGCAGTTTACGAGGGCCCCAGCATTTT. Translation gives CASSLRGPQHF.